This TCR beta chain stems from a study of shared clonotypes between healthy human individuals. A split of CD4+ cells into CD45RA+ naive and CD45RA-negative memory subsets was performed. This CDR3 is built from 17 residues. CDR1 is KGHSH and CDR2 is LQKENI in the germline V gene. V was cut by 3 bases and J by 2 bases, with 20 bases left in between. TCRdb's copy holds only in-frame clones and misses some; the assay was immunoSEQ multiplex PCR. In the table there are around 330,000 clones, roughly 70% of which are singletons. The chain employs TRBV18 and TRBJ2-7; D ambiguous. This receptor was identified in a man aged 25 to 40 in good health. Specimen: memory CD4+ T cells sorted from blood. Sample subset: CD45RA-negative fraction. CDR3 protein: CASSPYVTNHKPYEQYF. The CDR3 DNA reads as TGTGCCAGCTCACCCTACGTCACCAACCACAAGCCCTACGAGCAGTACTTC.